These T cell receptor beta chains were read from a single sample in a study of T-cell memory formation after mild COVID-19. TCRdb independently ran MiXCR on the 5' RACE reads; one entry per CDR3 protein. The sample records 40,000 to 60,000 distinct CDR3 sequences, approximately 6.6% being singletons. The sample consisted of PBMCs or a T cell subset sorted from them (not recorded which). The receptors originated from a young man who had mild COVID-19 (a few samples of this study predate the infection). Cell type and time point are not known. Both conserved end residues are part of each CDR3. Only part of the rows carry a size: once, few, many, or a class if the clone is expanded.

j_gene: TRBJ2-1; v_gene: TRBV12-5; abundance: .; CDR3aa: CASGMSSYNEQFF
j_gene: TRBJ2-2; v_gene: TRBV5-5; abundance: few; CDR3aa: CASSLGVSPGVELFF
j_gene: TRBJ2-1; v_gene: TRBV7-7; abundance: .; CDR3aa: CASANIVWHSYNEQFF
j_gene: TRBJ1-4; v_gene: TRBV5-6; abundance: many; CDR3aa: CASGAMTTNEKLFF
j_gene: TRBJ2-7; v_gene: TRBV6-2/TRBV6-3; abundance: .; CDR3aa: CASRATGGTVEQYF
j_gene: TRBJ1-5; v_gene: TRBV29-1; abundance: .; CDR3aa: CSVLVQGNQPQHF
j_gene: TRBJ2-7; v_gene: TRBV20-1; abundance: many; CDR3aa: CSARDGLGGSHEQYF
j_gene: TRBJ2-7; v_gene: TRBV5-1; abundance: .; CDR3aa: CASSPGPGTGGDQYF
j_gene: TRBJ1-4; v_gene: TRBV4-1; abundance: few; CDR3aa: CASSPGPADEKLFF
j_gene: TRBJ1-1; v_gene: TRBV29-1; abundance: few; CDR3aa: CSVDGLRTEAFF
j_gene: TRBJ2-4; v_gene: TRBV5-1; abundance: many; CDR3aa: CASSLGLGEDIQYF
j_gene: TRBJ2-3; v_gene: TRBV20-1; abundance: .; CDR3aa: CSASGLAGVDTQYF
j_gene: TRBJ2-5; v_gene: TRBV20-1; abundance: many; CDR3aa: CSTPGAERTQYF
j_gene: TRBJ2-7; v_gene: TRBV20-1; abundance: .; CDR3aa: CSASPAYEQYF
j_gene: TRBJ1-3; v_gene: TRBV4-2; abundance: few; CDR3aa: CASTPGGNTIYF
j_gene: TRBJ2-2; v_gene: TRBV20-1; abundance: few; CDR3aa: CSAIPLNTGELFF
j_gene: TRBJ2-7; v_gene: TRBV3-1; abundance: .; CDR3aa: CASSRGTAEQYF
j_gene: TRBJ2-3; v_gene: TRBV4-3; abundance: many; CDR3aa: CASSQPGSGDTQYF
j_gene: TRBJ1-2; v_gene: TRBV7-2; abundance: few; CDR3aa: CASSKRSGYTF
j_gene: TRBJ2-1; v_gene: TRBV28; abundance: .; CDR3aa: CASSLYLGTGIQFF
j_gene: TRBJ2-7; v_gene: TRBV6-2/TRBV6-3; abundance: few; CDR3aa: CASSPWGANYEQYF
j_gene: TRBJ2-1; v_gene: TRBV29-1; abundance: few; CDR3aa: CSAGTSGQYNEQFF
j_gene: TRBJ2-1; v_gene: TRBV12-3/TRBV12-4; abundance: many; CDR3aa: CASSFTILAGEYNEQFF
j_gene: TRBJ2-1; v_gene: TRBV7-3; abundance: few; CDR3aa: CASSLLMVVRGNEQFF